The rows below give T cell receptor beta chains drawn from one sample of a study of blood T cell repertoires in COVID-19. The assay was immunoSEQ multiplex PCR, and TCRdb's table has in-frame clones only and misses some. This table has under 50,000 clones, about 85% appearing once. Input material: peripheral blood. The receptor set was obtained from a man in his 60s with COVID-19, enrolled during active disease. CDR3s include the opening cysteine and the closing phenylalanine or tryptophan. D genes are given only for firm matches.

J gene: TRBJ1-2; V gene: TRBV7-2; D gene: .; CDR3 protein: CASSHRDTAGYTF; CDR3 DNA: TGTGCCAGCAGCCACCGGGACACGGCTGGCTACACCTTC
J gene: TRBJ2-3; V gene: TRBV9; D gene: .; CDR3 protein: CASSVAAGTDTQYF; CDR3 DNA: TGTGCCAGCAGCGTAGCGGCGGGAACAGATACGCAGTATTTT
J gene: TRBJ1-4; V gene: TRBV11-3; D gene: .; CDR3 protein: CASSQQGEKLFF; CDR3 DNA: TGTGCCAGCAGCCAACAGGGAGAAAAACTGTTTTTT
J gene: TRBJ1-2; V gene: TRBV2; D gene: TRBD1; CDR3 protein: CASSEGGQGFGYTF; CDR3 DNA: TGTGCCAGCAGTGAAGGTGGACAGGGGTTTGGCTACACCTTC
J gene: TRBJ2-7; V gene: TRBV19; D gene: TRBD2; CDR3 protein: CASRSTQTSAEQYF; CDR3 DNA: TGTGCCAGTAGGTCAACTCAGACTAGCGCCGAGCAGTACTTC
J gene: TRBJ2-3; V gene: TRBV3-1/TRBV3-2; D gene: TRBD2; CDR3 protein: CASSQVAGGLTDTQYF; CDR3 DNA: TGTGCCAGCAGCCAAGTGGCGGGAGGCCTCACAGATACGCAGTATTTT
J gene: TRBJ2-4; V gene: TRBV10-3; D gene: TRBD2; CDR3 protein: CAISNPGGGPENIQYF; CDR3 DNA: TGTGCCATCAGCAACCCGGGAGGGGGGCCAGAAAACATTCAGTACTTC
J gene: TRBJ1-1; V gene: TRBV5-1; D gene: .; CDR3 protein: CARSLILPGGGGEAFF; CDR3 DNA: TGCGCCCGCAGCTTGATCCTGCCCGGGGGCGGGGGTGAAGCTTTCTTT
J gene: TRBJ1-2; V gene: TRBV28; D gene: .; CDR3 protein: CASQALGYGYTF; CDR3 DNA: TGTGCCAGCCAAGCCCTAGGCTATGGCTACACCTTC
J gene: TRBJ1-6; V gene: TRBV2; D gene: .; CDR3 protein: CASSTEARNNSPLHF; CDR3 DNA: TGTGCCAGCAGTACCGAGGCGCGAAATAATTCACCCCTCCACTTT
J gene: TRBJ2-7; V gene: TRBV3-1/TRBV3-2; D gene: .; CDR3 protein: CASSQGSSGEQYF; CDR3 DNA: TGTGCCAGCAGCCAAGGGTCGTCCGGCGAGCAGTACTTC
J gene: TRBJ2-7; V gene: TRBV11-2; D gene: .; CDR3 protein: CASGEGGALNEQYF; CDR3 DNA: TGTGCCAGCGGGGAGGGGGGAGCGCTGAACGAGCAGTACTTC
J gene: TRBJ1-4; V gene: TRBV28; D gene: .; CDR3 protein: CASSHQRAANEKLFF; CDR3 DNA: TGTGCCAGCAGCCATCAACGAGCCGCTAATGAAAAACTGTTTTTT